One sample yielded the 11 T cell receptor beta chains listed below, sequenced in a study of vaccination and CD4 T cells after COVID-19. The Oncomine TCR Beta short-read assay sequenced DNA from cultured CD4+ T cells. TCRdb re-analysed the PCR reads in MiXCR, keeping a single row per CDR3 protein. The table shows some 18,000 distinct CDR3 sequences, with over 40% occurring only once. No antigen has been assigned to these receptors. The treatment was: approximately nine-day PBMC culture with coronavirus spike peptide pools or control peptides (ViraFEST assay). The material was CD4+ T cells from blood, cultured in vitro, obtained after SARS-CoV-2 vaccination. Source of these receptors: a human donor who had recovered from COVID-19.

The chain has TRBV10-3 and TRBJ1-5, with 8 bases fitting TRBD1. Germline-derived CDR1 and CDR2 are ENHRY and SYGVKD. The junction had 1 base not matched to a gene; V was cut back by 7 bases and J by 2 bases. The length of the CDR3 is 13 residues. CDR3 sequence reads: CAIKGQGNQPQHF. For the CDR3, the DNA is TGTGCCATCAAGGGACAGGGCAATCAGCCCCAGCATTTT.

The sample holds a few counts of this clonotype. CDR3: CASSRQGARGTYGYTF. The CDR3 nucleotides are TGTGCCAGTAGTAGGCAGGGGGCGAGGGGGACTTATGGCTACACCTTC. The V gene is TRBV19, the J gene TRBJ1-2; 8 bases are shared with TRBD1. The CDR3 totals 16 residues. The germline gives CDR1 LNHDA, CDR2 SQIVND (reference sequence). V shed 4 bases and J 5 bases; nucleotides not matched to a gene: 12.

This clonotype was seen more than once but under ten times. The genes are TRBV7-2 and TRBJ1-5; D might be TRBD1 (5 bases). Germline V gene sequence: CDR1 SGHTA, CDR2 FQGNSA. V dropped 5 bases and J dropped 5 bases, with 16 bases sitting between them. CDR3 length: 15 residues. The CDR3 is CASSMTDIGDQPQHF. The CDR3 DNA is TGTGCCAGCAGCATGACAGACATTGGGGATCAGCCCCAGCATTTT.

This rearrangement joins TRBV5-1 to TRBJ2-5; D possibly corresponds to TRBD2 (5 bases). V lost 4 bases, J lost 1 base, and 11 bases lay in between. This CDR3 has 14 amino acids. CDR1 SGHRS and CDR2 YFSETQ come from the germline V gene. The CDR3 reads CASSPGSPQETQYF. The DNA of the CDR3 is TGCGCCAGCAGCCCGGGGTCGCCCCAAGAGACCCAGTACTTC.

This clonotype showed up just a few times. The chain is built from TRBV24-1 and TRBJ2-3; TRBD1 is a possible D gene (6 bases). The CDR3 is 17 residues long. V shed 5 bases and J shed 2 bases, with 19 bases lying between them. Germline loops: CDR1 KGHDR, CDR2 SFDVKD. CDR3 sequence: CATSAPAEQGITDTQYF. The CDR3 bases are TGTGCCACCAGTGCACCAGCTGAACAGGGTATCACAGATACGCAGTATTTT.

The genes are TRBV19 and TRBJ1-2; D not resolved. Trimming pared 5 bases from V and 0 bases from J, leaving 10 bases between. This CDR3 comprises 14 residues. From germline, CDR1 is LNHDA and CDR2 SQIVND (reference sequence). CDR3 nucleotide sequence: TGTGCCAGTAGTTTACAGACATCTAACTATGGCTACACCTTC. It specifies CASSLQTSNYGYTF.

The chain has TRBV5-1 and TRBJ2-3; TRBD1 aligns across 10 bases. V shed 4 bases and J 4 bases; nucleotides not matched to a gene: 6. This CDR3 spans 15 amino acids. The germline V gene encodes CDR1 SGHRS and CDR2 YFSETQ. The CDR3 region is CASSPRDRGADTQYF. CDR3 DNA: TGCGCCAGCAGCCCGAGGGACAGGGGAGCAGATACGCAGTATTTT.

V is TRBV24-1 and J is TRBJ2-3; a possible D gene is TRBD2 (6 bases). This CDR3 has 14 residues. The germline gives CDR1 KGHDR, CDR2 SFDVKD. Trimming removed 4 bases at V and 1 base at J, with 8 bases between. CDR3 in amino acids: CATSDGGRTDTQYF. Written as DNA, the CDR3 is TGTGCCACCAGTGACGGAGGGCGCACAGATACGCAGTATTTT.

This rearrangement joins TRBV23-1 to TRBJ2-3; TRBD1 is a possible D gene (5 bases). TRBV23-1 falls under the ORF class, with uncertain function. Between the trimmed V and J ends, which lost 2 bases and 1 base, there was a span of 13 bases. There are 16 residues in the CDR3. The CDR3 bases are TGCGCCAGCAGTCAAAAGGGGCAGGGTCGCACAGATACGCAGTATTTT. It encodes CASSQKGQGRTDTQYF.

The chain uses TRBV6-1 and TRBJ1-2, with D unresolved. CDR1 is MNHNS, CDR2 SASEGT, per germline. The CDR3 contains 14 residues. V was shortened by 2 bases and J by 8 bases, with 15 bases between the two germline ends. CDR3 sequence: CASSESPGGGGYTF. As DNA, the CDR3 is TGTGCCAGCAGTGAATCACCAGGTGGAGGGGGCTACACCTTC.

The V and J genes are TRBV19 and TRBJ1-1; D unclear. Germline values: CDR1 LNHDA, CDR2 SQIVND (reference sequence). The CDR3 loop spans 13 amino acids. V was cut by 6 bases and J by 2 bases, with 10 bases left in between. CDR3 nucleotides: TGTGCCAGTAGGCCCGGGCTTAACACTGAAGCTTTCTTT. Translation gives CASRPGLNTEAFF.